This is a list of T cell receptor beta chains from one sample in a study of blood T cell repertoires in COVID-19. Assay: immunoSEQ multiplex PCR; the TCRdb copy retains only in-frame clones and omits some. Here the sample spans some 110,000 clones, about four fifths being singletons. Sequences were obtained from peripheral blood. These receptors were obtained from a man in his fifties or sixties with active or convalescent COVID-19. Each CDR3 is given with its conserved first and last residue. The D gene is left open where the match is weak. Clone size, where shown, is once, few, many, or a class for clones that have expanded.

V gene: TRBV9; clone size: .; D gene: TRBD1; J gene: TRBJ1-3; CDR3 protein: CASSVHRDRGNTIYF; CDR3 DNA: TGTGCCAGCAGCGTTCATCGGGACAGGGGAAACACCATATATTTT
V gene: TRBV6-2/TRBV6-3; clone size: .; D gene: .; J gene: TRBJ2-7; CDR3 protein: CASSYSAVKYEQYF; CDR3 DNA: TGTGCCAGCAGTTACTCGGCAGTAAAATACGAGCAGTACTTC
V gene: TRBV24-1; clone size: .; D gene: TRBD2; J gene: TRBJ2-3; CDR3 protein: CATSDAGTRREESTDTQYF; CDR3 DNA: TGTGCCACCAGTGATGCTGGGACTAGGCGGGAGGAGAGCACAGATACGCAGTATTTT
V gene: TRBV28; clone size: .; D gene: .; J gene: TRBJ1-6; CDR3 protein: CASSDSPTPLHF; CDR3 DNA: TGTGCCAGCAGTGACAGCCCGACACCCCTCCACTTT
V gene: TRBV5-6; clone size: .; D gene: TRBD1; J gene: TRBJ2-1; CDR3 protein: CASSSTGTGGDRNIF; CDR3 DNA: TGTGCCAGCAGCTCCACCGGGACAGGGGGTGATCGAAATATCTTC
V gene: TRBV18; clone size: .; D gene: .; J gene: TRBJ2-1; CDR3 protein: CASSPPGHNEQFF; CDR3 DNA: TGTGCCAGCTCACCACCGGGGCATAATGAGCAGTTCTTC
V gene: TRBV28; clone size: .; D gene: .; J gene: TRBJ2-7; CDR3 protein: CASSLATSGRDF; CDR3 DNA: TGTGCCAGCAGTTTGGCCACCTCAGGCAGGGACTTC
V gene: TRBV18; clone size: .; D gene: TRBD1; J gene: TRBJ2-1; CDR3 protein: CASSPPISDRDLGRQFF; CDR3 DNA: TGTGCCAGCTCACCACCGATTTCGGACAGGGACCTAGGTCGGCAGTTCTTC
V gene: TRBV7-2; clone size: .; D gene: TRBD2; J gene: TRBJ2-7; CDR3 protein: CASSLAGLVLGEQYF; CDR3 DNA: TGTGCCAGCAGCTTAGCGGGACTAGTTTTGGGGGAGCAGTACTTC
V gene: TRBV29-1; clone size: .; D gene: .; J gene: TRBJ2-7; CDR3 protein: CSVAQRSGYEQYF; CDR3 DNA: TGCAGCGTTGCCCAAAGATCGGGCTACGAGCAGTACTTC
V gene: TRBV10-3; clone size: .; D gene: .; J gene: TRBJ2-3; CDR3 protein: CASRASTDTQYF; CDR3 DNA: TGTGCCAGCAGAGCTAGCACAGATACGCAGTATTTT
V gene: TRBV14; clone size: .; D gene: TRBD2; J gene: TRBJ2-2; CDR3 protein: CASSQRLAGPGELFF; CDR3 DNA: TGTGCCAGCAGCCAAAGGCTAGCGGGACCCGGGGAGCTGTTTTTT
V gene: TRBV7-7; clone size: .; D gene: .; J gene: TRBJ2-5; CDR3 protein: CASSLLQKETQYF; CDR3 DNA: TGTGCCAGCAGCTTACTGCAGAAAGAGACCCAGTACTTC
V gene: TRBV5-5; clone size: .; D gene: TRBD2; J gene: TRBJ2-1; CDR3 protein: CASSAPGLAGVTEQFF; CDR3 DNA: TGTGCCAGCAGCGCGCCGGGACTAGCGGGAGTTACTGAGCAGTTCTTC
V gene: TRBV12-2; clone size: .; D gene: .; J gene: TRBJ2-2; CDR3 protein: CASREQGTGELFF; CDR3 DNA: TGTGCAAGTCGCGAACAGGGGACCGGGGAGCTGTTTTTT
V gene: TRBV5-1; clone size: .; D gene: .; J gene: TRBJ2-1; CDR3 protein: CASSLAREQFF; CDR3 DNA: TGCGCCAGCAGCTTGGCCAGGGAGCAGTTCTTC
V gene: TRBV10-3; clone size: .; D gene: TRBD2; J gene: TRBJ2-2; CDR3 protein: CAISDSGTSGPNTGELFF; CDR3 DNA: TGTGCCATCAGTGACTCCGGGACTAGCGGGCCTAACACCGGGGAGCTGTTTTTT
V gene: TRBV6-2/TRBV6-3; clone size: once; D gene: TRBD2; J gene: TRBJ2-1; CDR3 protein: CASSYPGTSGNEQFF; CDR3 DNA: TGTGCCAGCAGTTACCCTGGGACTAGCGGCAATGAGCAGTTCTTC
V gene: TRBV18; clone size: few; D gene: TRBD2; J gene: TRBJ2-7; CDR3 protein: CASWRAGGTYEQYF; CDR3 DNA: TGTGCCAGCTGGAGAGCGGGAGGTACTTACGAGCAGTACTTC
V gene: TRBV5-1; clone size: .; D gene: .; J gene: TRBJ1-1; CDR3 protein: CASSFAGYEAFF; CDR3 DNA: TGCGCCAGCAGCTTCGCGGGCTATGAAGCTTTCTTT
V gene: TRBV6-6; clone size: few; D gene: .; J gene: TRBJ2-7; CDR3 protein: CASSIGLGGEQYF; CDR3 DNA: TGTGCCAGCAGCATCGGACTAGGGGGCGAGCAGTACTTC
V gene: TRBV18; clone size: .; D gene: .; J gene: TRBJ1-5; CDR3 protein: CASSTKVGLEQPQHF; CDR3 DNA: TGTGCCAGCTCCACCAAGGTGGGGCTGGAACAGCCCCAGCATTTT
V gene: TRBV6-2/TRBV6-3; clone size: many; D gene: .; J gene: TRBJ2-1; CDR3 protein: CASSYGNRANEQFF; CDR3 DNA: TGTGCCAGCAGTTACGGGAACAGGGCGAATGAGCAGTTCTTC
V gene: TRBV7-2; clone size: .; D gene: TRBD1; J gene: TRBJ2-7; CDR3 protein: CASSLPTGVLYEQYF; CDR3 DNA: TGTGCCAGCAGCTTACCGACAGGGGTACTATACGAGCAGTACTTC
V gene: TRBV27; clone size: few; D gene: TRBD2; J gene: TRBJ2-2; CDR3 protein: CASSLTPTSGGYYTGELFF; CDR3 DNA: TGTGCCAGCAGTTTAACCCCGACTAGCGGGGGATACTACACCGGGGAGCTGTTTTTT